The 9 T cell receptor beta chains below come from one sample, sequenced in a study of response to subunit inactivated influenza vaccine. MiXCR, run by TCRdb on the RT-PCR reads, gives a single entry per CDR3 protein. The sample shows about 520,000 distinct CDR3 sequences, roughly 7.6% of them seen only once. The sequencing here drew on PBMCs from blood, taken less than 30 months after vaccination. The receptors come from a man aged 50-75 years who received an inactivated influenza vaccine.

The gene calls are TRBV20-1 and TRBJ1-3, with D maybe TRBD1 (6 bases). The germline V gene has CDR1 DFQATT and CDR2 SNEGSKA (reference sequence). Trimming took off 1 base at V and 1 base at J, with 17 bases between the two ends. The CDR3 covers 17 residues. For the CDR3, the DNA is TGCAGTGCTAGAGCAGGACAGAGGTGGGCGTCTGGAAACACCATATATTTT. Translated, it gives CSARAGQRWASGNTIYF.

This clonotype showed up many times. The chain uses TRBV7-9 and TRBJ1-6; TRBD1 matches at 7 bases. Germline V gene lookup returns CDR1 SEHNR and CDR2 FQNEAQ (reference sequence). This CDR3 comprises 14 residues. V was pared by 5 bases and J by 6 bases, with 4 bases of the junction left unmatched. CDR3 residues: CASSPGQVNSPLHF. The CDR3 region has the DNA TGTGCCAGCAGCCCCGGACAGGTTAATTCACCCCTCCACTTT.

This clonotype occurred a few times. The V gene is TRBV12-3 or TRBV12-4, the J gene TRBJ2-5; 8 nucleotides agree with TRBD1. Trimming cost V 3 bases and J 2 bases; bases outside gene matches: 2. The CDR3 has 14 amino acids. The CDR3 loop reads CASSFGTGQETQYF. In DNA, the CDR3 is TGTGCCAGCAGTTTCGGGACAGGACAAGAGACCCAGTACTTC.

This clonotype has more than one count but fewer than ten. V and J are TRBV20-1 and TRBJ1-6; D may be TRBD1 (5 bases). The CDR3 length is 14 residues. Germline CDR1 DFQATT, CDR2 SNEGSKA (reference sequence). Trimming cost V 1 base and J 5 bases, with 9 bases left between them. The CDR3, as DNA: TGCAGTGCTAGAGGAGGCAGGGATAATTCACCCCTCCACTTT. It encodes CSARGGRDNSPLHF.

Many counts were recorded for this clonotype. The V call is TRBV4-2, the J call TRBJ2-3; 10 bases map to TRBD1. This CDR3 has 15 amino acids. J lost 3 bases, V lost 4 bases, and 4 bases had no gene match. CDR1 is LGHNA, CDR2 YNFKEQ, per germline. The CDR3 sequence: CASSRDRGGTDTQYF. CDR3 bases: TGTGCCAGCAGCCGGGACAGGGGAGGAACAGATACGCAGTATTTT.

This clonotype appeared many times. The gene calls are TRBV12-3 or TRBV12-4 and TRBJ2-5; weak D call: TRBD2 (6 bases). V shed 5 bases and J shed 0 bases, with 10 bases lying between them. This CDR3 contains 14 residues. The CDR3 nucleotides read TGTGCCAGCAGTCCGGACTACAACCAAGAGACCCAGTACTTC. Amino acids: CASSPDYNQETQYF.

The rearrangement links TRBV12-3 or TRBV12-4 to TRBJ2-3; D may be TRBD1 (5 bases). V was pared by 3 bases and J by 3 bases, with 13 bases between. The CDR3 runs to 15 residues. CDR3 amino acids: CASSFRAGSTDTQYF. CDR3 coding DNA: TGTGCCAGCAGTTTCAGGGCAGGGTCAACAGATACGCAGTATTTT.

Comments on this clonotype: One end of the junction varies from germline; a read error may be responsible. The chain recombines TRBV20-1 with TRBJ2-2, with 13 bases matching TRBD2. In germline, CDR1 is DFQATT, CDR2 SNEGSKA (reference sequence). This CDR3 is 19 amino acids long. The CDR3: CSAARHGTSGIGNTGELSF. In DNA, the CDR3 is TGCAGTGCCGCCAGGCACGGGACTAGCGGGATTGGGAACACCGGGGAGCTGTCTTTT.

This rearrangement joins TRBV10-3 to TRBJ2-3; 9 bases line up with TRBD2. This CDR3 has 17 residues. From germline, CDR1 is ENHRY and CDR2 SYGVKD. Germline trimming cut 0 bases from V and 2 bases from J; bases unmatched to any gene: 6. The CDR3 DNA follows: TGTGCCATCAGTGAGTCGGCGGGAGGGACATCCACAGATACGCAGTATTTT. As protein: CAISESAGGTSTDTQYF.